This passage covers 5 T cell receptor beta chains from one sample sequenced in a study of post-analysis software for immune sequencing data. Study-level points and caveats: The study found TRBV5-6, TRBV5-1 and TRBV20-1 among several TRBV segments more frequent in patients than controls.

What these receptors recognize is not known. Libraries were made from TCR beta cDNA, and they carried unique molecular identifiers. TCRdb itself ran the PCR reads through MiXCR, one entry per CDR3 protein. The repertoire holds a few hundred thousand distinct CDR3 sequences, with roughly 45% as singletons. Sequences were obtained from blood. Source of these receptors: a girl between 5 and 17 years old with multiple sclerosis.

This clonotype was seen a single time. This chain connects TRBV5-1 to TRBJ2-2, with a tentative D call TRBD2 (5 bases). Trimming removed 9 bases at V and 0 bases at J, with 12 bases between. The CDR3 loop spans 14 amino acids. CDR1 and CDR2 from the germline V gene are SGHRS and YFSETQ. CDR3 sequence reads: CATQETTNTGELFF. CDR3 nucleotides: TGCGCCACCCAGGAGACTACGAACACCGGGGAGCTGTTTTTT.

A single count supports this clonotype. This chain connects TRBV15 to TRBJ1-1, with TRBD1 matching over 9 bases. V was pared by 3 bases and J by 4 bases, with 3 bases of the junction left unmatched. This CDR3 contains 14 residues. The germline CDR1 and CDR2 sequences are LNHNV and YYDKDF (reference sequence). CDR3 DNA: TGTGCCACCAGCAGCCGACAGGGGGGCACTGAAGCTTTCTTT. Translating gives CATSSRQGGTEAFF.

The rearrangement links TRBV3-1 to TRBJ2-1; 9 positions agree with TRBD2. The trim removed 4 bases at V and 9 bases at J, leaving 13 bases unmatched. Germline V gene sequence: CDR1 LGHDT, CDR2 YNNKEL (reference sequence). The CDR3 has 16 amino acids. The CDR3 here is CASSPLAGGPAGEQFF. The CDR3 bases are TGTGCCAGCAGCCCCCTGGCGGGAGGGCCAGCGGGTGAGCAGTTCTTC.

The J gene is TRBJ2-1, the V gene TRBV20-1, with D perhaps assigned TRBD1 or TRBD2 (6 bases each). Germline V gene sequence: CDR1 DFQATT, CDR2 SNEGSKA (reference sequence). V lost 3 bases to trimming and J lost 8 bases, with 14 bases between them. The CDR3 has 13 amino acids. CDR3 coding DNA: TGCAGTGCTAGCGGGTGGGGGGCCGATGAGCAGTTCTTC. It is translated as CSASGWGADEQFF.

This clonotype has a single count. V usage is TRBV20-1 and J usage is TRBJ1-2; D unclear. The germline V gene has CDR1 DFQATT and CDR2 SNEGSKA (reference sequence). The CDR3 loop spans 12 amino acids. The V gene lost 0 bases and the J gene lost 4 bases, with 6 bases spanning the gap. The CDR3 sequence: CSAREGLYGYTF. As DNA, the CDR3 is TGCAGTGCTAGAGAAGGTCTCTATGGCTACACCTTC.